Listed below are T cell receptor beta chains from one sample, sequenced in a study of shared clonotypes between healthy human individuals. Measured with immunoSEQ multiplex PCR; TCRdb has only the in-frame clones, and not every one. The data contain approximately 2.5 million clones, more than 85% of them singletons. Material for sequencing was naive CD4+ T cells from PBMCs. The receptors here all came from a man between 18 and 29 years old in good health. Some clones in this sample may be carry-over from other donors' samples. CDR3s include the opening cysteine and the closing phenylalanine or tryptophan. Fields, in order: J gene, clone size, V gene, D gene, CDR3 length, CDR3 DNA, CDR3 protein. A D gene is named only where the DNA matches it firmly. Size tells how often a clone was seen (once, few, many) or the class of an expanded clone, and some rows leave it out.

j_gene: TRBJ2-7
abundance: .
v_gene: TRBV9
d_gene: .
len: 15
CDR3nt: TGTGCCAGCAGCGTATCAGCGGACAGCTCCTACGAGCAGTACTTC
CDR3aa: CASSVSADSSYEQYF

j_gene: TRBJ2-7
abundance: .
v_gene: TRBV7-2
d_gene: TRBD1
len: 14
CDR3nt: TGTGCCAGCAGAACCGGGACAGGGGCTTCCGAGCAGTACTTC
CDR3aa: CASRTGTGASEQYF

j_gene: TRBJ1-2
abundance: .
v_gene: TRBV20-1
d_gene: .
len: 8
CDR3nt: TGCAGGGTGGGAGGCTACACCTTC
CDR3aa: CRVGGYTF

j_gene: TRBJ1-1
abundance: .
v_gene: TRBV7-6
d_gene: TRBD1
len: 15
CDR3nt: TGTGCCAGCAGCTTAGACGGGACAGGCGGGGGGGAAGCTTTCTTT
CDR3aa: CASSLDGTGGGEAFF

j_gene: TRBJ1-2
abundance: .
v_gene: TRBV28
d_gene: .
len: 12
CDR3nt: TGTGCCAGCAGTTTGGACGGCTATGGCTACACCTTC
CDR3aa: CASSLDGYGYTF

j_gene: TRBJ2-1
abundance: .
v_gene: TRBV18
d_gene: .
len: 12
CDR3nt: TGTGCCAGCTCACAGGTTGGGACAGAGCAGTTCTTC
CDR3aa: CASSQVGTEQFF

j_gene: TRBJ2-7
abundance: .
v_gene: TRBV12-5
d_gene: .
len: 13
CDR3nt: TGTGCTAGTAAGGCCTCAAACTCCTACGAGCAGTACTTC
CDR3aa: CASKASNSYEQYF

j_gene: TRBJ1-2
abundance: .
v_gene: TRBV28
d_gene: .
len: 16
CDR3nt: TGTGCCAGCACTCGACCCGAGGGGGGCGCGGACTATGGCTACACCTTC
CDR3aa: CASTRPEGGADYGYTF

j_gene: TRBJ2-1
abundance: .
v_gene: TRBV5-1
d_gene: .
len: 15
CDR3nt: TGCGCCAGCAGCCAGGACAGACTAGCCAACAATGAGCAGTTCTTC
CDR3aa: CASSQDRLANNEQFF

j_gene: TRBJ2-3
abundance: .
v_gene: TRBV5-1
d_gene: .
len: 14
CDR3nt: TGCGCCAGCAGCTTAGACACTAGCACAGATACGCAGTATTTT
CDR3aa: CASSLDTSTDTQYF

j_gene: TRBJ1-1
abundance: few
v_gene: TRBV2
d_gene: TRBD1
len: 14
CDR3nt: TGTGCCAGCTACGACAGGGGCGGAAACACTGAAGCTTTCTTT
CDR3aa: CASYDRGGNTEAFF

j_gene: TRBJ2-3
abundance: .
v_gene: TRBV10-3
d_gene: TRBD1
len: 17
CDR3nt: TGTGCCATCAGTGAGTTCGAGGGGGCGGGCGGCACAGATACGCAGTATTTT
CDR3aa: CAISEFEGAGGTDTQYF

j_gene: TRBJ2-7
abundance: .
v_gene: TRBV6-1
d_gene: TRBD2
len: 13
CDR3nt: TGTGCCAGCAGCGCGACTAGCGGGAATGAGCAGTACTTC
CDR3aa: CASSATSGNEQYF

j_gene: TRBJ2-1
abundance: .
v_gene: TRBV18
d_gene: .
len: 13
CDR3nt: TGTGCCAGCTCATCCTCGAACTACAATGAGCAGTTCTTC
CDR3aa: CASSSSNYNEQFF

j_gene: TRBJ2-1
abundance: .
v_gene: TRBV9
d_gene: TRBD2
len: 16
CDR3nt: TGTGCCAGCAGCGTAGACACAGCGGGAGGGTACAATGAGCAGTTCTTC
CDR3aa: CASSVDTAGGYNEQFF

j_gene: TRBJ2-7
abundance: .
v_gene: TRBV6-5
d_gene: TRBD2
len: 14
CDR3nt: TGTGCCAGCCTCCGGGCCGGGACTACCTACGAGCAGTACTTC
CDR3aa: CASLRAGTTYEQYF

j_gene: TRBJ2-7
abundance: once
v_gene: TRBV9
d_gene: .
len: 14
CDR3nt: TGTGCCAGCAGCGTCGGGATCCAACCTTACGAGCAGTACTTC
CDR3aa: CASSVGIQPYEQYF

j_gene: TRBJ1-1
abundance: .
v_gene: TRBV5-1
d_gene: .
len: 16
CDR3nt: TGCGCCAGCAGATCCCAGGGGTCCAAGGGTGTGACTGAAGCTTTCTTT
CDR3aa: CASRSQGSKGVTEAFF

j_gene: TRBJ2-3
abundance: .
v_gene: TRBV7-9
d_gene: TRBD2
len: 16
CDR3nt: TGTGCCAGCAGCTTAGCAGCGGGAGGGTCCACAGATACGCAGTATTTT
CDR3aa: CASSLAAGGSTDTQYF

j_gene: TRBJ2-1
abundance: .
v_gene: TRBV9
d_gene: .
len: 14
CDR3nt: TGTGCCAGCAGCGTAGTGCCAGAGCAAGGTGAGCAGTTCTTC
CDR3aa: CASSVVPEQGEQFF

j_gene: TRBJ1-1
abundance: .
v_gene: TRBV5-6
d_gene: .
len: 12
CDR3nt: TGTGCCAGCAGCCGAGATTCCACTGAAGCTTTCTTT
CDR3aa: CASSRDSTEAFF

j_gene: TRBJ1-2
abundance: .
v_gene: TRBV2
d_gene: .
len: 14
CDR3nt: TGTGCCAGCAGTGAGTCGCAGGGTTACTATGGCTACACCTTC
CDR3aa: CASSESQGYYGYTF

j_gene: TRBJ2-3
abundance: .
v_gene: TRBV27
d_gene: TRBD2
len: 14
CDR3nt: TGTGCCAGCAGTTTAGCGGGAGTGGTAGATACGCAGTATTTT
CDR3aa: CASSLAGVVDTQYF

j_gene: TRBJ2-7
abundance: .
v_gene: TRBV10-2
d_gene: .
len: 13
CDR3nt: TGCGCCAGCAGTGATGGGACACCCTACGAGCAGTACTTC
CDR3aa: CASSDGTPYEQYF

j_gene: TRBJ2-5
abundance: .
v_gene: TRBV6-5
d_gene: TRBD2
len: 16
CDR3nt: TGTGCCAGCAGTTACTCGAGACTAGCGGGGACAGAGACCCAGTACTTC
CDR3aa: CASSYSRLAGTETQYF

j_gene: TRBJ2-2
abundance: .
v_gene: TRBV6-5
d_gene: .
len: 15
CDR3nt: TGTGCCAGCAGTTACTCTTTAACCCCCACCGGGGAGCTGTTTTTT
CDR3aa: CASSYSLTPTGELFF

j_gene: TRBJ1-4
abundance: .
v_gene: TRBV18
d_gene: TRBD1
len: 14
CDR3nt: TGTGCCAGCTCGGGACAGAGAACTAATGAAAAACTGTTTTTT
CDR3aa: CASSGQRTNEKLFF

j_gene: TRBJ2-1
abundance: .
v_gene: TRBV6-5
d_gene: TRBD2
len: 16
CDR3nt: TGTGCCAGCAGTTACTCTGGCGGGAGCTCCTACAATGAGCAGTTCTTC
CDR3aa: CASSYSGGSSYNEQFF

j_gene: TRBJ2-4
abundance: .
v_gene: TRBV28
d_gene: .
len: 16
CDR3nt: TGTGCCAGCAGACCGGAGCATTCTGTAGCCAAAAACATTCAGTACTTC
CDR3aa: CASRPEHSVAKNIQYF

j_gene: TRBJ1-2
abundance: .
v_gene: TRBV19
d_gene: .
len: 14
CDR3nt: TGTGCCAGTAGTATAACGGGGGAGTTCTATGGCTACACCTTC
CDR3aa: CASSITGEFYGYTF

j_gene: TRBJ2-5
abundance: .
v_gene: TRBV9
d_gene: .
len: 13
CDR3nt: TGTGCCAGCAGCGTGGAGACTAAAGAGACCCAGTACTTC
CDR3aa: CASSVETKETQYF

j_gene: TRBJ2-7
abundance: .
v_gene: TRBV2
d_gene: TRBD1
len: 14
CDR3nt: TGTGCCAGCAGTGCCGGGACAGGGGCCTACGAGCAGTACTTC
CDR3aa: CASSAGTGAYEQYF

j_gene: TRBJ2-1
abundance: .
v_gene: TRBV7-3
d_gene: .
len: 14
CDR3nt: TGTGCCAGCAGCTTAGATGGGGTAACCAATGAGCAGTTCTTC
CDR3aa: CASSLDGVTNEQFF

j_gene: TRBJ2-4
abundance: .
v_gene: TRBV19
d_gene: .
len: 16
CDR3nt: TGTGCCAGTAGTATCCTTGGAGAAGTAGCCAAAAACATTCAGTACTTC
CDR3aa: CASSILGEVAKNIQYF

j_gene: TRBJ2-2
abundance: .
v_gene: TRBV5-1
d_gene: TRBD1
len: 17
CDR3nt: TGCGCCAGCAGCTGGACAGGGGACCCTCTTTACACCGGGGAGCTGTTTTTT
CDR3aa: CASSWTGDPLYTGELFF

j_gene: TRBJ1-1
abundance: .
v_gene: TRBV5-6
d_gene: .
len: 16
CDR3nt: TGTGCCAGCAGCTTAAGGACAGTTACTATGAACACTGAAGCTTTCTTT
CDR3aa: CASSLRTVTMNTEAFF

j_gene: TRBJ1-2
abundance: .
v_gene: TRBV29-1
d_gene: .
len: 13
CDR3nt: TGCAGCGTTGAGCTGGGGGCTGGCTATGGCTACACCTTC
CDR3aa: CSVELGAGYGYTF

j_gene: TRBJ1-1
abundance: .
v_gene: TRBV18
d_gene: .
len: 14
CDR3nt: TGTGCCAGCTCACCAAGGACGGGGAACACTGAAGCTTTCTTT
CDR3aa: CASSPRTGNTEAFF

j_gene: TRBJ2-1
abundance: .
v_gene: TRBV7-2
d_gene: .
len: 15
CDR3nt: TGTGCCAGCAGCCCCCGGCGTGAGGATTACAATGAGCAGTTCTTC
CDR3aa: CASSPRREDYNEQFF

j_gene: TRBJ1-1
abundance: .
v_gene: TRBV4-1
d_gene: TRBD1
len: 16
CDR3nt: TGCGCCAGCAGCCAAGCGGGACAGGCGGGGACCACTGAAGCTTTCTTT
CDR3aa: CASSQAGQAGTTEAFF

j_gene: TRBJ2-3
abundance: once
v_gene: TRBV9
d_gene: TRBD2
len: 16
CDR3nt: TGTGCCAGCAGCACGACTAGCGGGCAGAGCACAGATACGCAGTATTTT
CDR3aa: CASSTTSGQSTDTQYF

j_gene: TRBJ2-2
abundance: .
v_gene: TRBV5-1
d_gene: TRBD1
len: 15
CDR3nt: TGCGCCAGCAGCCCCCGGACAGGGACGGGCGGGGAGCTGTTTTTT
CDR3aa: CASSPRTGTGGELFF

j_gene: TRBJ2-2
abundance: .
v_gene: TRBV19
d_gene: .
len: 14
CDR3nt: TGTGCCAGTAGTATACGGGATCGGTCCGGGGAGCTGTTTTTT
CDR3aa: CASSIRDRSGELFF

j_gene: TRBJ1-2
abundance: .
v_gene: TRBV9
d_gene: .
len: 16
CDR3nt: TGTGCCAGCAGCGGGGACCCGTTTCCGGCTAACTATGGCTACACCTTC
CDR3aa: CASSGDPFPANYGYTF

j_gene: TRBJ2-7
abundance: .
v_gene: TRBV15
d_gene: TRBD2
len: 15
CDR3nt: TGTGCCACCAGCAGACCGCCAGCGGGGCTCTACGAGCAGTACTTC
CDR3aa: CATSRPPAGLYEQYF

j_gene: TRBJ2-7
abundance: .
v_gene: TRBV27
d_gene: .
len: 16
CDR3nt: TGTGCCAGCAGTTCCCTCCGCGGAAGGGGCTCCTACGAGCAGTACTTC
CDR3aa: CASSSLRGRGSYEQYF

j_gene: TRBJ2-1
abundance: .
v_gene: TRBV18
d_gene: .
len: 13
CDR3nt: TGTGCCAGCTCACCCGGTTCTAATTATGAGCAGTTCTTC
CDR3aa: CASSPGSNYEQFF

j_gene: TRBJ2-3
abundance: .
v_gene: TRBV27
d_gene: .
len: 20
CDR3nt: TGTGCCAGCAGTTCACCAACGCATCCAGGGACTCCCTCAAGCACAGATACGCAGTATTTT
CDR3aa: CASSSPTHPGTPSSTDTQYF

j_gene: TRBJ2-1
abundance: .
v_gene: TRBV28
d_gene: TRBD1
len: 15
CDR3nt: TGTGCCACCCTCCGACAGGGAGTAGGTACGGATGAGCAGTTCTTC
CDR3aa: CATLRQGVGTDEQFF

j_gene: TRBJ2-5
abundance: .
v_gene: TRBV7-3
d_gene: TRBD2
len: 17
CDR3nt: TGTGCCAGCAGCTTAAAGGTCCGAGCGGGAGTGGAAGAGACCCAGTACTTC
CDR3aa: CASSLKVRAGVEETQYF

j_gene: TRBJ2-2
abundance: .
v_gene: TRBV5-8
d_gene: .
len: 14
CDR3nt: TGTGCCAGCAGCTTGCAGGGGAACACCGGGGAGCTGTTTTTT
CDR3aa: CASSLQGNTGELFF

j_gene: TRBJ1-2
abundance: once
v_gene: TRBV29-1
d_gene: TRBD1
len: 14
CDR3nt: TGCAGCGTTGAAAGGGACAGTCCCAACTATGGCTACACCTTC
CDR3aa: CSVERDSPNYGYTF

j_gene: TRBJ2-5
abundance: .
v_gene: TRBV5-1
d_gene: .
len: 15
CDR3nt: TGCGCCAGCAGCTTCACGGCGGGCATACAAGAGACCCAGTACTTC
CDR3aa: CASSFTAGIQETQYF

j_gene: TRBJ1-3
abundance: .
v_gene: TRBV19
d_gene: .
len: 16
CDR3nt: TGTGCCAGTAGGCCCATCTGGGGTCCCTCTGGAAACACCATATATTTT
CDR3aa: CASRPIWGPSGNTIYF

j_gene: TRBJ1-2
abundance: once
v_gene: TRBV18
d_gene: TRBD1
len: 11
CDR3nt: TGTGCCAGCTCACCGGGGACAGCTCTTACCTTC
CDR3aa: CASSPGTALTF

j_gene: TRBJ2-2
abundance: .
v_gene: TRBV15
d_gene: .
len: 15
CDR3nt: TGTGCCACCAGCAGAGATTATACTAGTCCCGGGGAGCTGTTTTTT
CDR3aa: CATSRDYTSPGELFF

j_gene: TRBJ1-2
abundance: .
v_gene: TRBV27
d_gene: .
len: 13
CDR3nt: TGTGCCAGCCGGCGGGGGCCTAACTATGGCTACACCTTC
CDR3aa: CASRRGPNYGYTF

j_gene: TRBJ2-5
abundance: once
v_gene: TRBV10-2
d_gene: TRBD1
len: 16
CDR3nt: TGCGCCAGCAGTGACCGACGAGGGGGCCTCCAAGAGACCCAGTACTTC
CDR3aa: CASSDRRGGLQETQYF

j_gene: TRBJ2-3
abundance: .
v_gene: TRBV25-1
d_gene: .
len: 18
CDR3nt: TGTGCCAGCAGTGAAGCCACCCGGGGGGCAGGGAGCACAGATACGCAGTATTTT
CDR3aa: CASSEATRGAGSTDTQYF

j_gene: TRBJ1-1
abundance: .
v_gene: TRBV7-9
d_gene: TRBD1
len: 16
CDR3nt: TGTGCCAGCAGCTTAATAGCGACAGGGCAGAACACTGAAGCTTTCTTT
CDR3aa: CASSLIATGQNTEAFF